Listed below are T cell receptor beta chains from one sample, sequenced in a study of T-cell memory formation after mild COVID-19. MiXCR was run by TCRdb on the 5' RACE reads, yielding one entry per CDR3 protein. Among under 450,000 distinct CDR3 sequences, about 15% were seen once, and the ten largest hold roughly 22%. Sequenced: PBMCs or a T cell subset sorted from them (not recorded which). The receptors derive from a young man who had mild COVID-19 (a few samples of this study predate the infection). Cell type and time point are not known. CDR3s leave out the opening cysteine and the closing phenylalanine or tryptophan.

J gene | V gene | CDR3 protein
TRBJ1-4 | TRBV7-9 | ASSSQGFGEKLF
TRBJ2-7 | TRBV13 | ASSLGGGNYEQY
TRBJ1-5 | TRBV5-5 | ASSLGADGNQPQH
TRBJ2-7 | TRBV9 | ASSGARGSSYEQY
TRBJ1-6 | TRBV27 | ASSSGGTYNSPLH
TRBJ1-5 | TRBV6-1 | ASRAPGTGVGQPQH
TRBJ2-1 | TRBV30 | AWSVSGSEF
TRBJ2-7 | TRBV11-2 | ASSLLAGGLVTYEQY
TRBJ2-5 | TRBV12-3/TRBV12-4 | ASSWGETQY
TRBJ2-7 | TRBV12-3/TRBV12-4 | ASSLVAGTYEQY
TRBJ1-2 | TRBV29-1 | SVAADETNYGYT
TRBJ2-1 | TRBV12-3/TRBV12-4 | ASIETSGGYAYNEQF
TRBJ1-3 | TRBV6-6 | ASRPRRGGNTIY
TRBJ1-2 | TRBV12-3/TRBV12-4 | ASRSGGGYT
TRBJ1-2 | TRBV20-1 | SARDMGVGGYT
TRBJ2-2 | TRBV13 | ASSFRDPGELF
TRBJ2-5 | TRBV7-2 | ASSYQRGAGETQY
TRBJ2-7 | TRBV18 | ASSPMAYGGESNKEY
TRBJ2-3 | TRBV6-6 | ASSYSIGSDTQY
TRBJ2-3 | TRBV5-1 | ASSLAAASGAASTDTQY
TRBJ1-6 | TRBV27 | ASSSLPGTGNSPLH
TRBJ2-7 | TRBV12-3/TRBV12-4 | ASSFGLGGYPEQY
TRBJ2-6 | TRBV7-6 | ASSLDRGLGANVLT
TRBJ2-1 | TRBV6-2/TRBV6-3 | ASSYRTGIGNEQF
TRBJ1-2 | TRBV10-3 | AISVIPAAEFEGYT
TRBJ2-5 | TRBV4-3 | ASSQANAGGGRETQY
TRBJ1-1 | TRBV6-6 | ASSYSVAGAF
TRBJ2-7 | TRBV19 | ASSAGTGPYEQY
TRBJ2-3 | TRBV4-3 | ASSPRRGGGSDTQY
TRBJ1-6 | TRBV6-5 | ASSYVQGESPLH